The following is a T cell receptor (beta chain) sequence with its context. Its specificity is unknown. The trim removed 6 bases at V and 5 bases at J, leaving 5 bases unmatched. The CDR3 contains 13 residues. Germline CDR1 and CDR2: SNHLY and FYNNEI. The record originates from a study of yellow fever vaccine responses in identical twins. Via MiXCR, TCRdb re-called the RT-PCR reads, giving one row per CDR3 protein. Among approximately 15,000 distinct CDR3 sequences listed, roughly 80% were seen once. Study conclusions and caveats: Twins' T cell vaccine responses reportedly looked partly convergent, partly personalized.

This sample comprised T cells from blood (PBMCs), unsorted or a sorted subset (not recorded which), obtained before or after yellow fever vaccination (not recorded which). The chain joins TRBV2 to TRBJ1-1; 8 positions agree with TRBD1. This TCR was recovered from a woman younger than 30 who received the yellow fever vaccine. For the CDR3, the DNA is TGTGCCAGCAGGGCGGACAGGGAAACTGAAGCTTTCTTT. This encodes CASRADRETEAFF. The variable domain in full, with the rest retrieved from reference TRBV2 and TRBJ1-1, is EPEVTQTPSHQVTQMGQEVILRCVPISNHLYFYWYRQILGQKVEFLVSFYNNEISEKSEIFDDQFSVERPDGSNFTLKIRSTKLEDSAMYFCASRADRETEAFFGQGTRLTVV.